This TCR beta chain came from a study of shared clonotypes between healthy human individuals. Overall study context: Donors, aged 18 to 49, were a couple of women and a few men. Broader study findings: Naive subsets usually exceeded memory subsets in estimated richness. Tissues were not sampled, only blood, and their repertoires likely differ.

Researchers ran the assay at a deep level. The protocol was immunoSEQ multiplex PCR, while the TCRdb copy is restricted to in-frame clones and leaves out a portion. The table has about 990,000 clones, around 82% seen once. To note about this clone: What it binds is unknown. Other DNA sequences in the same sample also yield this CDR3.

The specimen was memory CD4+ T cells from PBMCs. The subset here: CD45RA-negative fraction. The sequence was obtained from a man younger than 30 in good health. Some clones in this sample may be carry-over from other donors' samples.

CDR3 loop: CASSLSGGPSTDTQYF. The DNA for the CDR3 is TGTGCCAGCAGCTTATCAGGAGGCCCTAGCACAGATACGCAGTATTTT. The chain carries TRBV7-3 and TRBJ2-3; a possible D gene is TRBD2 (5 bases). The V end lost 2 bases, the J end lost 0 bases, and 12 bases lay between the germline ends. The germline V gene encodes CDR1 SGHTA and CDR2 FQGTGA. This CDR3 is built from 16 residues.